One sample yielded the 19 T cell receptor beta chains listed below, sequenced in a study of CD8+ T cells in alopecia areata. TCR sequencing used cDNA made by reverse transcription of extracted RNA. Assay used: immunoSEQ multiplex PCR; TCRdb lists only in-frame clones, some missing. The table records approximately 210,000 clones, more than 55% of them present only once. Treatment: oral pan-JAK inhibitor, 5-10 mg twice daily. The material was CD4+ T cells sorted from blood, obtained between weeks 47 and 50, from a patient treated with tofacitinib. Receptor source: a human donor with alopecia areata.

This clone was seen only once. The rearrangement uses TRBV7-2 and TRBJ1-5; a possible D gene is TRBD1 (6 bases). There are 15 residues in the CDR3. V lost 0 bases to trimming and J lost 7 bases, with 13 bases between them. CDR1 and CDR2 from the germline V gene are SGHTA and FQGNSA. In DNA, the CDR3 is TGTGCCAGCAGCTTAGCGGACGGGGGCGCCCAGCCCCAGCATTTT. Residues: CASSLADGGAQPQHF.

This sequence joins TRBV29-1 and TRBJ2-1; 8 bases line up with TRBD2. Germline V lookup: CDR1 SQVTM, CDR2 ANQGSEA. Trimming took 4 bases from V and 5 from J; bases not matched to a gene: 13. The CDR3 length is 16 residues. CDR3 in amino acids: CSVASVAGGIDNEQFF. DNA for the CDR3: TGCAGCGTTGCCTCCGTCGCGGGGGGTATCGACAATGAGCAGTTCTTC.

The V call is TRBV29-1, the J call TRBJ1-1, with D tentatively TRBD1 (5 bases). The germline V gene encodes CDR1 SQVTM and CDR2 ANQGSEA. There are 13 residues in the CDR3. Deletions cut 7 bases from V and 2 bases from J, with 14 bases between. CDR3 coding DNA: TGCAGCGGGACGCTACAGGTCAACACTGAAGCTTTCTTT. Translated, it gives CSGTLQVNTEAFF. The entire variable domain, with the rest obtained from reference TRBV29-1 and TRBJ1-1, is as follows: SAVISQKPSRDICQRGTSLTIQCQVDSQVTMMFWYRQQPGQSLTLIATANQGSEATYESGFVIDKFPISRPNLTFSTLTVSNMSPEDSSIYLCSGTLQVNTEAFFGQGTRLTVV.

This chain connects TRBV2 to TRBJ2-3; D ambiguous. The CDR3 runs to 12 residues. Germline V gene data show CDR1 as SNHLY and CDR2 as FYNNEI. Trimming took 8 bases from V and 0 from J, leaving 6 bases between them. The CDR3: CASGRSTDTQYF. The DNA of the CDR3 is TGTGCCAGCGGTCGTAGCACAGATACGCAGTATTTT.

V gene TRBV2 combines with J gene TRBJ2-6; a weak D match, TRBD1 (5 bases). The germline V and J ends were trimmed by 5 bases and 0 bases, with 8 bases remaining between them. Germline V gives CDR1 SNHLY, CDR2 FYNNEI. The CDR3 runs to 15 residues. CDR3 nucleotides: TGTGCCAGCAGTACAGGAGCCTCTGGGGCCAACGTCCTGACTTTC. Translation gives CASSTGASGANVLTF.

CDR3 loop: CASSTRLAGRTDTQYF. CDR3 sequence (DNA): TGTGCCAGTAGTACCAGACTAGCGGGCCGCACAGATACGCAGTATTTT. The V call is TRBV19, the J call TRBJ2-3; 10 bases fit TRBD2. J was trimmed by 1 base and V by 4 bases; bases with no gene match: 5. Germline assignment: CDR1 LNHDA and CDR2 SQIVND (reference sequence). The CDR3 sequence is 16 residues long.

The J gene is TRBJ1-1, the V gene TRBV5-6; D remains ambiguous. The CDR3 sequence is 14 residues long. The V end was cut by 1 base, the J end by 8 bases, with 15 bases between. Germline V gene lookup returns CDR1 SGHDT and CDR2 YYEEEE. The CDR3 region is CASSLIMSVGEAFF. For the CDR3, the DNA is TGTGCCAGCAGCTTGATAATGTCGGTAGGCGAAGCTTTCTTT.

The J gene is TRBJ2-7, the V gene TRBV25-1; 8 positions match TRBD1. From germline, CDR1 is MGHDK and CDR2 SYGVNS. The trim removed 6 bases at V and 2 bases at J, leaving 6 bases unmatched. CDR3 length equals 14 residues. This chain's CDR3 is CASSTGTGPYEQYF. Written as DNA, the CDR3 is TGTGCCAGCAGCACCGGGACAGGACCCTACGAGCAGTACTTC.

This sequence joins TRBV15 and TRBJ2-5, with 12 bases matching TRBD2. Germline V CDR1 and CDR2: LNHNV, YYDKDF (reference sequence). Trimming at V came to 4 bases and at J to 5 bases, leaving 8 bases not matched to a gene. CDR3 length: 16 residues. The CDR3 DNA is TGTGCCACCAGCACAAGGACTAGCGGGGTATGGGAGACCCAGTACTTC. Residues: CATSTRTSGVWETQYF.

The gene calls are TRBV11-2 and TRBJ2-7; 8 nucleotides agree with TRBD1. Per the germline V gene, CDR1 is SGHAT and CDR2 is FQNNGV. V shed 0 bases, J shed 3 bases, and the junction held 4 bases outside the gene matches. The CDR3 contains 15 residues. The CDR3 protein is CASSLDGQGYYEQYF. The DNA for the CDR3 is TGTGCCAGCAGCTTAGATGGACAGGGCTACTACGAGCAGTACTTC. The full variable domain, completed using reference TRBV11-2 and TRBJ2-7, is EAGVAQSPRYKIIEKRQSVAFWCNPISGHATLYWYQQILGQGPKLLIQFQNNGVVDDSQLPKDRFSAERLKGVDSTLKIQPAKLEDSAVYLCASSLDGQGYYEQYFGPGTRLTVT.

This clone was counted a few times. The chain couples TRBV19 to TRBJ1-6, with D perhaps matching TRBD1 (5 bases). V was shortened by 4 bases and J by 6 bases, with 13 bases between the two germline ends. The germline gives CDR1 LNHDA, CDR2 SQIVND (reference sequence). The CDR3 is 15 amino acids. CDR3 in amino acids: CASSTLGRGNSPLHF. CDR3 DNA sequence: TGTGCCAGTAGTACGCTGGGGAGGGGTAATTCACCCCTCCACTTT.

In this sample, this clone turned up once. This chain joins TRBV14 and TRBJ1-2; tentatively, D is TRBD1 (6 bases). V lost 4 bases to trimming and J lost 4 bases, with 16 bases between them. The CDR3 spans 15 residues. Germline V gene lookup returns CDR1 SGHDN and CDR2 FVKESK. CDR3 sequence: CASSPGQNPVYGYTF. CDR3 coding DNA: TGTGCCAGCAGCCCTGGACAGAACCCCGTCTATGGCTACACCTTC.

The chain links TRBV27 to TRBJ2-2, with D possibly TRBD1 on 6 matching bases. This CDR3 has 16 residues. In germline, CDR1 is MNHEY, CDR2 SMNVEV (reference sequence). V was pared by 0 bases and J by 4 bases, with 12 bases between. The CDR3 protein is CASSLSGTTSTGELFF. CDR3 coding DNA: TGTGCCAGCAGTTTATCAGGGACAACAAGCACCGGGGAGCTGTTTTTT.

This chain connects TRBV5-1 to TRBJ1-6, with unresolved D. Germline loops: CDR1 SGHRS, CDR2 YFSETQ. CDR3 length: 17 residues. Trimming took off 3 bases at V and 0 bases at J, with 13 bases between the two ends. CDR3 amino acids: CASSYTPQSSYNSPLHF. CDR3 DNA: TGCGCCAGCAGCTACACTCCCCAGAGCTCCTATAATTCACCCCTCCACTTT.

J is TRBJ1-1 and V is TRBV7-2; TRBD1 matches 8 bases. Germline lookup yields CDR1 SGHTA and CDR2 FQGNSA. The CDR3 runs to 15 residues. V was clipped by 6 bases and J by 2 bases; unmatched bases: 8. CDR3 in amino acids: CASRQGAPTNTEAFF. CDR3 coding DNA: TGTGCCAGCAGGCAGGGGGCTCCGACTAACACTGAAGCTTTCTTT.

The chain couples TRBV5-1 to TRBJ1-2; 9 positions match TRBD1. This CDR3 has 14 amino acids. Trimming at V came to 2 bases and at J to 5 bases, leaving 4 bases not matched to a gene. From germline, CDR1 is SGHRS and CDR2 YFSETQ. The CDR3 DNA follows: TGCGCCAGCAGCTTTACAGGGGGCGATTATGGCTACACCTTC. It is translated as CASSFTGGDYGYTF.

This clone was seen only a few times. This chain joins TRBV29-1 and TRBJ1-2; D is perhaps TRBD1 (5 bases). The CDR3 totals 12 residues. The V gene's germline CDR1 is SQVTM and CDR2 ANQGSEA. Trimming stripped 5 bases from V and 8 bases from J, with 15 bases between. CDR3 amino acids: CSVSTGFGGYTF. CDR3 bases: TGCAGCGTTTCCACAGGTTTTGGAGGCTACACCTTC.

The chain combines TRBV7-7 with TRBJ2-3, with TRBD2 identical over 10 bases. The J segment lost 2 bases and the V segment lost 5 bases, leaving 7 bases of the junction unmatched. This CDR3 comprises 16 residues. Germline CDR1 and CDR2: SSHAT and FNYEAQ (reference sequence). CDR3 nucleotide sequence: TGTGCCAGCAGCCCCCTAGCGGGGGCCCACACAGATACGCAGTATTTT. This sequence encodes CASSPLAGAHTDTQYF.

This chain connects TRBV25-1 to TRBJ2-7; the match to TRBD2 covers 12 bases. This CDR3 has 14 residues. V lost 3 bases, J lost 7 bases, and 4 bases stayed unmatched. In germline, CDR1 is MGHDK, CDR2 SYGVNS. The CDR3 coding sequence is TGTGCCAGCAGTGACCCCGGACTAGCGGGGGAGCAGTACTTC. It encodes CASSDPGLAGEQYF.